This TCR beta chain was identified during a study of T cells after yellow fever vaccination. Study in general: Preparation of fractions with low cell numbers was performed using SMART-Seq v4 Ultra Low Input.

The ends were cut back, 5 bases at V and 5 bases at J, with 10 bases in the middle. CDR3 length: 13 amino acids. Germline V gives CDR1 MNHNS, CDR2 SASEGT. A process of 5'RACE template switching, which added a universal primer site and UMIs, was used to make TCR cDNA. TCRdb reanalysed the 5' RACE reads using MiXCR and keeps one entry per CDR3 protein. The sample carries some 300,000 distinct CDR3 sequences, less than 9.5% recorded once. The source material was PBMCs, sampled roughly 45 days after the first yellow fever vaccination. This receptor was taken from a man between 18 and 29 years old who received the YFV17D yellow fever vaccine. The V gene is TRBV6-1, the J gene TRBJ2-4; D unclear. CDR3 protein: CASSPTPENIQYF. CDR3 DNA: TGTGCCAGCAGTCCAACGCCCGAAAACATTCAGTACTTC.